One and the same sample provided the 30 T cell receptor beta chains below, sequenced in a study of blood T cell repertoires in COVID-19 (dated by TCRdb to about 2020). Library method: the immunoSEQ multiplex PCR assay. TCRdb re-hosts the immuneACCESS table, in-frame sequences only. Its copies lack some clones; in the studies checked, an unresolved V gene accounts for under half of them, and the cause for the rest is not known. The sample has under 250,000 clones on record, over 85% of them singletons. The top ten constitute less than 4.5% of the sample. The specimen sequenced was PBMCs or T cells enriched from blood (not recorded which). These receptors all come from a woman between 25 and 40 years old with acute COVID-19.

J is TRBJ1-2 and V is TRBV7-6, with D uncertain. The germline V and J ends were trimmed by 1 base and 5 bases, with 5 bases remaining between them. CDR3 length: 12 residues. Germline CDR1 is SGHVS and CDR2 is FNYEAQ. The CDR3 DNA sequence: TGTGCCAGCAGCTTAGATTCTTATGGCTACACCTTC. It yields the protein CASSLDSYGYTF.

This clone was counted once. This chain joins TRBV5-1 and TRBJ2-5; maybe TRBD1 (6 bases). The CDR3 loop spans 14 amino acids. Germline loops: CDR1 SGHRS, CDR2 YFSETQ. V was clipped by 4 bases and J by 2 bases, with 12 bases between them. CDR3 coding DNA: TGCGCCAGCAGCGGCAGGGGAAATCAAGAGACCCAGTACTTC. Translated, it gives CASSGRGNQETQYF.

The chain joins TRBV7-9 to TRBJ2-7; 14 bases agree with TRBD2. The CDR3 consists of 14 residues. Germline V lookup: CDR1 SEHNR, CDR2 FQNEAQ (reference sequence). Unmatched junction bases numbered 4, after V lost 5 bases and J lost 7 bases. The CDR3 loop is CASSRLAGGREQYF. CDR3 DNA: TGTGCCAGCAGCCGACTAGCGGGGGGGCGTGAGCAGTACTTC. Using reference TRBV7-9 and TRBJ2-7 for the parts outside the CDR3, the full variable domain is DTGVSQNPRHKITKRGQNVTFRCDPISEHNRLYWYRQTLGQGPEFLTYFQNEAQLEKSRLLSDRFSAERPKGSFSTLEIQRTEQGDSAMYLCASSRLAGGREQYFGPGTRLTVT.

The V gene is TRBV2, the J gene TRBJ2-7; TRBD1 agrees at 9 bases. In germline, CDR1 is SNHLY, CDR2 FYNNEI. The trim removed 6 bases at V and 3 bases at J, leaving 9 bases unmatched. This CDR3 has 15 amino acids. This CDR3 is CASSGGTGIIYEQYF. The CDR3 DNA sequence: TGTGCCAGCAGCGGCGGGACAGGGATCATCTACGAGCAGTACTTC.

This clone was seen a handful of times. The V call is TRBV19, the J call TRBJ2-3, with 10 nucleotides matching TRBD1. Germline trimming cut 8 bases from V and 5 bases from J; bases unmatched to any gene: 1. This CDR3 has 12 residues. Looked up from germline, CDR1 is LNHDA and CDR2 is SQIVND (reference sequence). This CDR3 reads CASGTGEDTQYF. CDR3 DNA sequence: TGTGCCAGTGGGACAGGGGAAGATACGCAGTATTTT.

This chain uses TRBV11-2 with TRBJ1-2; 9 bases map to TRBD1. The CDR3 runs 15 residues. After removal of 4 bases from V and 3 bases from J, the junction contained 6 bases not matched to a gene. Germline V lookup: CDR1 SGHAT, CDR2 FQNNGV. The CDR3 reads CASSSRDRADYGYTF. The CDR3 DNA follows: TGTGCCAGCAGCTCCCGGGACAGGGCGGACTATGGCTACACCTTC.

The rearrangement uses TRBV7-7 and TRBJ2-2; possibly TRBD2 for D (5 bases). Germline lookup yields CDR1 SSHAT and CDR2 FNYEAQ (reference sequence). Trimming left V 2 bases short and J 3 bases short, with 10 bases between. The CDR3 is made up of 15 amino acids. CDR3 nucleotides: TGTGCCAGCAGCTTAAATCCGGAGGACACCGGGGAGCTGTTTTTT. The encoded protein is CASSLNPEDTGELFF.

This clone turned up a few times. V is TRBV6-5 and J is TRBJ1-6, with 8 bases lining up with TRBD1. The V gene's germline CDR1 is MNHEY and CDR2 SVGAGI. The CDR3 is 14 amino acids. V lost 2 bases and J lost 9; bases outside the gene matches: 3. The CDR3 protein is CASSYDRGRSPLHF. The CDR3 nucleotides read TGTGCCAGCAGTTACGACAGGGGACGTTCACCCCTCCACTTT.

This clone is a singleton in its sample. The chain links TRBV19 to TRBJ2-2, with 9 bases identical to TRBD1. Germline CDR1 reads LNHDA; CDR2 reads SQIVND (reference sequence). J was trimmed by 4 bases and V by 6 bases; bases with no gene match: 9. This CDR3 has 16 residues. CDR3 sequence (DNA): TGTGCCAGTAGACGGGGACAGGGCGTGAGCACCGGGGAGCTGTTTTTT. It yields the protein CASRRGQGVSTGELFF.

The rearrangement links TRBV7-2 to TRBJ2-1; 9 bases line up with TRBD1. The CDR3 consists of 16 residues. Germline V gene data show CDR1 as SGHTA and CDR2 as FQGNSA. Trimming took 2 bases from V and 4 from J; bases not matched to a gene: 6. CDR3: CASSLTGTGLYNEQFF. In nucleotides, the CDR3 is TGTGCCAGCAGCTTAACTGGGACAGGGTTATACAATGAGCAGTTCTTC.

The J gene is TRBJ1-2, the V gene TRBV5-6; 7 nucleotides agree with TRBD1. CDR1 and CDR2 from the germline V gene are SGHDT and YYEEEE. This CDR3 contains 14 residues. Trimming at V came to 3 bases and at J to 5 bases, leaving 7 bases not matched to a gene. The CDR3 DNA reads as TGTGCCAGCAGCTGGGCTGGCAGGGGGTATGGCTACACCTTC. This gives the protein CASSWAGRGYGYTF.

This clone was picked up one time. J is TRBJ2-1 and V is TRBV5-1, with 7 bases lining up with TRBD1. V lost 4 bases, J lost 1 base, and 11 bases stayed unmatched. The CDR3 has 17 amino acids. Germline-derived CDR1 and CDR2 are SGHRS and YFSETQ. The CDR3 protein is CASSTGRQGSSYNEQFF. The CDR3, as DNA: TGCGCCAGCAGCACCGGAAGACAGGGAAGTTCCTACAATGAGCAGTTCTTC.

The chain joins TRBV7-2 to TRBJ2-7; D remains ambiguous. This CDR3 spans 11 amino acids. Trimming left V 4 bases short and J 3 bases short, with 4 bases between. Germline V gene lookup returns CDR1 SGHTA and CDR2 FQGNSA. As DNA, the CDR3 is TGTGCCAGCAGCTCCTTCTACGAGCAGTACTTC. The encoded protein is CASSSFYEQYF. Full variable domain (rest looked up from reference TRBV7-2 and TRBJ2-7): GAGVSQSPSNKVTEKGKDVELRCDPISGHTALYWYRQSLGQGLEFLIYFQGNSAPDKSGLPSDRFSAERTGGSVSTLTIQRTQQEDSAVYLCASSSFYEQYFGPGTRLTVT.

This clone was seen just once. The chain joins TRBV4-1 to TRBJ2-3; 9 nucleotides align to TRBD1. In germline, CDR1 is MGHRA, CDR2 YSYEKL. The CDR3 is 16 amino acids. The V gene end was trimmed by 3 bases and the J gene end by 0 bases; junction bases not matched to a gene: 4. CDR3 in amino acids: CASSQGQGISTDTQYF. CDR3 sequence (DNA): TGCGCCAGCAGCCAGGGACAGGGAATAAGCACAGATACGCAGTATTTT.

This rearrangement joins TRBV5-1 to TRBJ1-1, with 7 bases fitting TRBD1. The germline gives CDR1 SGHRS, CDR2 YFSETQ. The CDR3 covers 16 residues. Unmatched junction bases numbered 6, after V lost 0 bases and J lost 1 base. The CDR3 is CASSLARGQRNTEAFF. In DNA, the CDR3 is TGCGCCAGCAGCTTGGCCAGGGGACAGCGGAACACTGAAGCTTTCTTT.

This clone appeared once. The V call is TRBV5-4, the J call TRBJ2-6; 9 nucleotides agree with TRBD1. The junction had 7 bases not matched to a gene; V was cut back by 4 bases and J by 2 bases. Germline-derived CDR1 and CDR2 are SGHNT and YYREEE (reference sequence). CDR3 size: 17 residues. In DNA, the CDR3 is TGTGCCAGCAGCGGCGGACAGGGGTCGCCTGGGGCCAACGTCCTGACTTTC. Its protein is CASSGGQGSPGANVLTF.

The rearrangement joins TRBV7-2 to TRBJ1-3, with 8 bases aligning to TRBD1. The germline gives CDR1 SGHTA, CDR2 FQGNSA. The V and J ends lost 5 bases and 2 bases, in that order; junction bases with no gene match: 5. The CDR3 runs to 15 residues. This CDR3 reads CASSKRTGTGNTIYF. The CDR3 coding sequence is TGTGCCAGCAGCAAAAGGACAGGGACTGGAAACACCATATATTTT.

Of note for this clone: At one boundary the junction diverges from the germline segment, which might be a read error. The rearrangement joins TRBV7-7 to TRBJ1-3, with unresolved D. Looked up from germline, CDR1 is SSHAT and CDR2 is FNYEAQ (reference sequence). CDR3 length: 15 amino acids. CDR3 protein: CASSLADLPGNTIYF. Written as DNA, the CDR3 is TGTGCCAGCAGCTTAGCGGACTTGCCTGGGAACACCATATATTTT.

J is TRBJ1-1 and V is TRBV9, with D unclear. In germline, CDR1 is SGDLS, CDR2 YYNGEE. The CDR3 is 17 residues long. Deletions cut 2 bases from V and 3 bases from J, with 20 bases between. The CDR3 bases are TGTGCCAGCAGCGTGGGAGGTGGCGTGCCAGCCTACACTGAAGCTTTCTTT. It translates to CASSVGGGVPAYTEAFF.

CDR3 amino acids: CASSDRGSTEAFF. The CDR3 coding sequence is TGTGCCAGCAGTGACAGGGGTAGCACTGAAGCTTTCTTT. V usage is TRBV27 and J usage is TRBJ1-1, with 8 nucleotides matching TRBD1. Germline V CDR1 and CDR2: MNHEY, SMNVEV (reference sequence). The length of the CDR3 is 13 residues. Losses at the gene ends were 5 bases for V and 4 bases for J; bases not matched to a gene: 3.

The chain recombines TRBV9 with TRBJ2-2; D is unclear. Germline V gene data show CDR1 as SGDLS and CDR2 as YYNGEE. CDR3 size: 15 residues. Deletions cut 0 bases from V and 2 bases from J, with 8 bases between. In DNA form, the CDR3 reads TGTGCCAGCAGCGTAGGCGAAAGAAACACCGGGGAGCTGTTTTTT. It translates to CASSVGERNTGELFF.

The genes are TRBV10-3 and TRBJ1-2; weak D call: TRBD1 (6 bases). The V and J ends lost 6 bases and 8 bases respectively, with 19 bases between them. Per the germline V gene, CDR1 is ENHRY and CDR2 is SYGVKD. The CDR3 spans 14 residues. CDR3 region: CAISEQGPYGGYTF. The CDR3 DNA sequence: TGTGCCATCAGCGAACAGGGCCCTTATGGAGGCTACACCTTC.

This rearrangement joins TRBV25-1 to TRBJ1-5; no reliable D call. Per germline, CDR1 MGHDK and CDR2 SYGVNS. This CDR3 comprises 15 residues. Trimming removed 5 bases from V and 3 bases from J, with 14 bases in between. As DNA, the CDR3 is TGTGCCAGCAGTCCCGGCGGGATGAACAATCAGCCCCAGCATTTT. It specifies CASSPGGMNNQPQHF.

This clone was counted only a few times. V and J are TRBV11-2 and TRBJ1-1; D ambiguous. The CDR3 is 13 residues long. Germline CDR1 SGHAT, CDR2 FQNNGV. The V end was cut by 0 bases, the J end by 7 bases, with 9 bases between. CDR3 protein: CASSLERYSEAFF. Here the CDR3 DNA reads TGTGCCAGCAGCTTAGAGAGATACAGTGAAGCTTTCTTT.

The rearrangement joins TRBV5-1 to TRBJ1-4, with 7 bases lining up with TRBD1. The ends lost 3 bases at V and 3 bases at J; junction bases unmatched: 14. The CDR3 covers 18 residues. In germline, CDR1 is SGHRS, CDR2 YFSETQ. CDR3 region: CASSSLSLGTEPNEKLFF. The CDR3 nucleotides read TGCGCCAGCAGCTCCTTGTCCCTAGGGACAGAACCTAATGAAAAACTGTTTTTT.

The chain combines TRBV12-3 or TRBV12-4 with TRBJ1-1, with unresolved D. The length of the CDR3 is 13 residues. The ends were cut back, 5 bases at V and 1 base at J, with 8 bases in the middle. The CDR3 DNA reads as TGTGCCAGCAGTGTACAGACGAACACTGAAGCTTTCTTT. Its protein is CASSVQTNTEAFF.

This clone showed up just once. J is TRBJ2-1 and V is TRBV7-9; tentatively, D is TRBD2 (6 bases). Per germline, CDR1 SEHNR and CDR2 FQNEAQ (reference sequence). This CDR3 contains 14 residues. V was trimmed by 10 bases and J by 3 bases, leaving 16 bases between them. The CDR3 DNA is TGTGCCATTACCGGGAGCTTCCTCTACAATGAGCAGTTCTTC. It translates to CAITGSFLYNEQFF.

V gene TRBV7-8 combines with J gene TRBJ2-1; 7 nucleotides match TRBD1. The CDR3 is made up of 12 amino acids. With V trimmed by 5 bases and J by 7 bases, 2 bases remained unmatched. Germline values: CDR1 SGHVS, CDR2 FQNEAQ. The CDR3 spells CASSQQGNEQFF. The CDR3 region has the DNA TGTGCCAGCAGCCAACAGGGGAATGAGCAGTTCTTC.

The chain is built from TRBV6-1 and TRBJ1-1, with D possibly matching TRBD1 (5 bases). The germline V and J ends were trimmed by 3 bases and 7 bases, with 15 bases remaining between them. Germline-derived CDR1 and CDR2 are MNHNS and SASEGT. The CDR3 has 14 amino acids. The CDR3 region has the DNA TGTGCCAGCAGTGATGGAGGGGTGGTAGGTGAAGCTTTCTTT. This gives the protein CASSDGGVVGEAFF.

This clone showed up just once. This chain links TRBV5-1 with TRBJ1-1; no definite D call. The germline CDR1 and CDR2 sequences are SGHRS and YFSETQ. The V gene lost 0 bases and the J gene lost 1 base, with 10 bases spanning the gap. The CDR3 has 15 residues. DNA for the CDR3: TGCGCCAGCAGCTTGGAGGTTTCAGGGAACACTGAAGCTTTCTTT. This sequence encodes CASSLEVSGNTEAFF.